The 16 T cell receptor beta chains below come from one sample, sequenced in a study of tumor-infiltrating lymphocytes in primary liver carcinoma. TCR beta cDNA came from about 500 ng total RNA, primed with a constant-region primer. Nested multiplex PCR, run for three rounds with slightly modified ARM-PCR, yielded TCR beta libraries. The first two PCR rounds used TRBV1-TRBV30 primers with a Cbeta primer, nine to ten cycles each. TCRdb reprocessed the multiplex PCR reads via MiXCR and lists one record per CDR3 protein. This table holds under 130,000 distinct CDR3 sequences, around 84% found once. The tissue used was unsorted bulk material of about 19-33 mg. RNA and DNA were co-extracted from it with the AllPrep DNA/RNA mini kit. The sample taken for sequencing was liver tumor tissue from sampling region 3. Subset defined: tumor region T3, left-lateral pole. The receptors derive from a man aged 35-49 years with primary liver carcinoma and hepatitis B virus infection.

In regard to this clonotype: The junction and the germline gene differ at one end; a read error may be behind it. The V gene is TRBV11-2, the J gene TRBJ1-1, with D hard to call. The CDR3 length is 13 residues. Germline V gene lookup returns CDR1 SGHAT and CDR2 FQNNGV. CDR3: CASSLRLNTEVIF. The CDR3, as DNA: TGTGCCAGCAGCTTACGCCTGAACACTGAAGTTATCTTT. Full variable domain (remainder filled in from reference TRBV11-2 and TRBJ1-1): EAGVAQSPRYKIIEKRQSVAFWCNPISGHATLYWYQQILGQGPKLLIQFQNNGVVDDSQLPKDRFSAERLKGVDSTLKIQPAKLEDSAVYLCASSLRLNTEVIFGQGTRLTVV.

By sample share, this clonotype is medium-sized. V and J are TRBV5-6 and TRBJ2-2, with 9 bases matching TRBD2. The germline CDR1 and CDR2 sequences are SGHDT and YYEEEE. V gave up 4 bases and J gave up 5 bases; unmatched junction bases: 6. This CDR3 region has 15 residues. The CDR3 here is CASSLGLAGTGELFF. The CDR3 nucleotides read TGTGCCAGCAGCCTAGGCCTAGCGGGAACCGGGGAGCTGTTTTTT.

Comment on this clonotype: One junction end disagrees with the germline gene, perhaps due to a read error. This chain links TRBV6-6 with TRBJ1-1; a possible D gene is TRBD1 (6 bases). The CDR3 is 14 residues long. Looked up from germline, CDR1 is MNHNY and CDR2 is SVGAGI (reference sequence). The CDR3 coding sequence is TGTGCCAGCTCCGAGGACAGTAAGAACACTGAAGTTTTCTTT. This gives the protein CASSEDSKNTEVFF.

As regards this clonotype: The junction and the germline gene differ at one end; a read error may be behind it. V is TRBV10-3 and J is TRBJ2-1; maybe TRBD2 (5 bases). The CDR3 consists of 15 residues. Germline values: CDR1 ENHRY, CDR2 SYGVKD. The CDR3 region is CAISVGEPNQWEQLF. In nucleotides, the CDR3 is TGTGCCATCAGTGTTGGGGAGCCCAACCAATGGGAGCAGCTCTTC.

Remarks on this clonotype: A junction boundary mismatches the germline segment, possibly from a read error. This rearrangement joins TRBV29-1 to TRBJ2-7, with D maybe TRBD2 (5 bases). Germline V CDR1 and CDR2: SQVTM, ANQGSEA. The CDR3 runs to 16 residues. The CDR3 here is CSAMTTRSGTPYEQYF. The CDR3 DNA reads TGCAGCGCCATGACAACTAGGTCCGGCACTCCTTACGAGCAGTACTTT.

As concerns this clonotype: This is likely a read error, given that the CDR3 carries no conserved phenylalanine or tryptophan at its end. The chain employs TRBV11-2 and TRBJ2-1, with a tentative D call TRBD1 (6 bases). Germline loops: CDR1 SGHAT, CDR2 FQNNGV. The CDR3 extends over 14 amino acids. CDR3 region: CANSLLQGWGEQFS. As DNA, the CDR3 is TGTGCCAACAGCTTGTTGCAGGGGTGGGGTGAGCAGTTCTCC.

Notes on this clonotype: A clone one base away is much larger, so this may be a read error. This chain connects TRBV5-1 to TRBJ2-7; D remains unclear. Looked up from germline, CDR1 is SGHRS and CDR2 is YFSETQ. Trimming stripped 0 bases from V and 1 base from J, with 5 bases between. The CDR3 extends over 13 amino acids. In nucleotides, the CDR3 is TGCGCCAGCAGCTTGGTGATGTCCTACGAGCAGTACTTC. Protein: CASSLVMSYEQYF.

To note about this clonotype: This could be a read error, since a much larger clone is one nucleotide away. The chain recombines TRBV30 with TRBJ1-5; no clear D gene. CDR1 is GTSNPN, CDR2 SVGIG, per germline (reference sequence). The CDR3 extends over 15 amino acids. The chain's CDR3 is CATDQKRLNNQPQHF. Written as DNA, the CDR3 is TGTGCTACTGATCAAAAGAGGCTTAACAATCAGCCCCAGCATTTT.

In the case of this clonotype: Its ends do not fully match the called genes, so a read error is possible. The V and J genes are TRBV11-1 and TRBJ2-1; D is unresolved. CDR3 length equals 13 residues. Germline V gene lookup returns CDR1 SGHAT and CDR2 FQDESV (reference sequence). Written as DNA, the CDR3 is TGTGGCAGCAGCCCCCGGAGATACGACGAGCAGTTCTTC. Translating gives CGSSPRRYDEQFF.

This clonotype was detected many times. The chain employs TRBV30 and TRBJ1-5, with unresolved D. The CDR3 has 13 residues. CDR1 is GTSNPN, CDR2 SVGIG, per germline (reference sequence). Trimming pared 6 bases from V and 3 bases from J, leaving 12 bases between. DNA of the CDR3: TGTGCCTGTGCGTCCGCAGCCAATCAGCCCCAGCATTTT. As protein: CACASAANQPQHF. Based on the CDR3 plus reference TRBV30 and TRBJ1-5, the full variable domain is SQTIHQWPATLVQPVGSPLSLECTVEGTSNPNLYWYRQAAGRGLQLLFYSVGIGQISSEVPQNLSASRPQDRQFILSSKKLLLSDSGFYLCACASAANQPQHFGDGTRLSIL.

Of note for this clonotype: A single base separates this from a much larger clone, so it may be a read error. The chain recombines TRBV5-1 with TRBJ2-5; 8 bases match TRBD1. The CDR3 has 17 amino acids. J gave up 4 bases and V 5 bases, and 16 bases lay outside the gene matches. CDR1 and CDR2 (germline): SGHRS, YFSETQ. The CDR3 region is CASRPDMDRVFGETQYF. The CDR3 DNA reads TGCGCCAGCAGGCCCGACATGGACAGGGTTTTTGGAGAGACCCAGTACTTC.

The CDR3 nucleotides are TGCGCCAGCATTCAAGCGGCTAGCGGGGGGACTGGTGAGACCCAGTACTTC. It translates to CASIQAASGGTGETQYF. The chain joins TRBV4-3 to TRBJ2-5, with 11 bases matching TRBD2. The germline V gene has CDR1 LGHNA and CDR2 YSLEER. The CDR3 contains 17 residues. The V gene end was trimmed by 7 bases and the J gene end by 5 bases; junction bases not matched to a gene: 15.

As concerns this clonotype: Sequence at one end of the junction differs from germline and may be a read error. The chain combines TRBV5-6 with TRBJ1-2, with D maybe TRBD1 (5 bases). CDR1 and CDR2 from the germline V gene are SGHDT and YYEEEE. This CDR3 is 17 amino acids long. The CDR3: CASSSRAEIAWGYGYTF. CDR3 DNA sequence: TGTGCCAGCAGCTCCAGGGCAGAGATAGCTTGGGGCTATGGCTACACTTTC.

A remark on this clonotype: One junction end does not reproduce the germline sequence, and a read error may be involved. The rearrangement joins TRBV29-1 to TRBJ2-5; D assignment may be TRBD1 or TRBD2 (6 bases each). The CDR3 spans 13 residues. Germline-derived CDR1 and CDR2 are SQVTM and ANQGSEA. The CDR3 spells CGVEGGLEETQYF. The CDR3 nucleotides read TGCGGCGTTGAAGGGGGGCTCGAGGAGACCCAGTACTTC.

Details on this clonotype: Mismatch with germline at one junction end may stem from a read error. The chain couples TRBV6-2 or TRBV6-3 to TRBJ1-1; TRBD1 matches at 8 bases. The CDR3 has 16 amino acids. CDR1 and CDR2 from the germline V gene are MNHEY and SVGEGT. CDR3 bases: TGTGTCAGCAATTACTCGAGGGACAGGATGAACACTGAAGCTTTCTTT. Translation gives CVSNYSRDRMNTEAFF.

Details on this clonotype: Here the CDR3 omits its conserved ending phenylalanine or tryptophan, so a read error is the likely source. The gene calls are TRBV4-1 and TRBJ1-3, with D unclear. Looked up from germline, CDR1 is MGHRA and CDR2 is YSYEKL. The CDR3 covers 16 residues. The V gene lost 4 bases and the J gene lost 0 bases, with 13 bases spanning the gap. This CDR3 reads CASSLDIITSGNTIYI. The DNA for the CDR3 is TGCGCCAGCAGCCTCGATATAATCACCTCTGGAAACACCATATATATT.